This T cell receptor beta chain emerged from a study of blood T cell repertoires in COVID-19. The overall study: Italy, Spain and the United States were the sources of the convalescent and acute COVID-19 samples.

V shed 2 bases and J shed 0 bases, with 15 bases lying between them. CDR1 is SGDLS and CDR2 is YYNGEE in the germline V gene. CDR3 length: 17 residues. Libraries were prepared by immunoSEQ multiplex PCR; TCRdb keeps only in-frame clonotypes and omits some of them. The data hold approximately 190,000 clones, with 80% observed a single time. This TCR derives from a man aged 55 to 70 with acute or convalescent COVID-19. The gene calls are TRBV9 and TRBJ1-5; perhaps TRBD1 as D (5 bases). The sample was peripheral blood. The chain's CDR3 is CASSVGTGAYSNQPQHF. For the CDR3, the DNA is TGTGCCAGCAGCGTCGGAACAGGAGCCTATAGCAATCAGCCCCAGCATTTT.